The 32 T cell receptor beta chains below all came from one sample that was sequenced in a study of T cell clonality in common variable immunodeficiency. Produced via immunoSEQ multiplex PCR; TCRdb's table is partial and in-frame only. The table lists roughly 32,000 clones, with no singletons. Sequenced input: peripheral blood mononuclear cells. These receptors were taken from a person aged 18 to 70 in good health.

Ten or more counts support this clone. The read ends 3 residues early relative to the CDR3; the germline J gene fills the gap. This chain links TRBV7-3 with TRBJ1-6; no clear D. Germline assignment: CDR1 SGHTA and CDR2 FQGTGA. The CDR3 spans 13 residues. Trimming removed 2 bases at V and 10 bases at J, with 9 bases between. The sequenced CDR3 bases are TGTGCCAGCAGCTTAGGCGGTGGGTCACCC. Translating gives CASSLGGGSP. In full, the CDR3 is CASSLGGGSPLHF.

Many counts were recorded for this clone. The read terminates 3 residues ahead of where the CDR3 ends, so the germline J gene completes it. V is TRBV5-1 and J is TRBJ2-1; 13 bases map to TRBD2. V trimming: 3 bases; J trimming: 4 bases; junction bases outside the gene matches: 4. Germline-derived CDR1 and CDR2 are SGHRS and YFSETQ. The CDR3 is made up of 16 amino acids. The CDR3 sequence is CASSWGLAGFYNEQFF. The sequenced part of the CDR3 DNA is TGCGCCAGCAGCTGGGGACTAGCGGGATTTTACAATGAG. The variable domain in full, completed from reference TRBV5-1 and TRBJ2-1, reads KAGVTQTPRYLIKTRGQQVTLSCSPISGHRSVSWYQQTPGQGLQFLFEYFSETQRNKGNFPGRFSGRQFSNSRSEMNVSTLELGDSALYLCASSWGLAGFYNEQFFGPGTRLTVL.

This clone was found many times. The DNA ends 3 residues before the CDR3 does, and the rest of the CDR3 is filled in from the germline J gene. This chain uses TRBV20-1 with TRBJ2-3; D is undetermined. Trimming stripped 6 bases from V and 8 bases from J, with 21 bases between. The CDR3 contains 14 residues. The germline CDR1 and CDR2 sequences are DFQATT and SNEGSKA (reference sequence). CDR3 DNA, as far as it was read: TGCAGTGCCTCGCGATCCCAATCCACGGTTACG. This sequence encodes CSASRSQSTVT. The CDR3 reads in full as CSASRSQSTVTQYF.

This clone showed up just a few times. The DNA read from the CDR3 is TGTGCCAGCACTAGGGGACAGGATAGCAATCAGCCG. Translated, it gives CASTRGQDSNQP. The entire CDR3 protein reads CASTRGQDSNQPQYF. This chain uses TRBV2 with TRBJ2-3, with 8 nucleotides matching TRBD1. The sequence runs out 3 residues before the end of the CDR3; the remainder is reconstructed from the germline J gene. Germline assignment: CDR1 SNHLY and CDR2 FYNNEI. The CDR3 sequence is 15 residues long.

This clone was observed at least ten times. The sequence runs out 3 residues before the end of the CDR3; the remainder is reconstructed from the germline J gene. V is TRBV19 and J is TRBJ2-4, with TRBD2 identical over 7 bases. Germline assignment: CDR1 LNHDA and CDR2 SQIVND (reference sequence). Trimming cost V 6 bases and J 9 bases; bases outside gene matches: 14. The CDR3 runs 15 residues. The CDR3 bases that were read are TGTGCCAGTAGGCAACTCGGGACTAACGGTGGCATT. It translates to CASRQLGTNGGI. The CDR3 reads in full as CASRQLGTNGGIQYF.

In its sample, this clone was seen many times. The CDR3 end falls 3 residues outside the read, so it is completed with the germline J gene. The chain has TRBV2 and TRBJ1-5; 7 positions agree with TRBD1. J lost 6 bases, V lost 10 bases, and 12 bases had no gene match. The CDR3 has 14 amino acids. The germline V gene encodes CDR1 SNHLY and CDR2 FYNNEI. The CDR3 loop reads CATLGQGGGQPQHF. The covered CDR3 bases are TGTGCCACCCTGGGCCAAGGGGGCGGTCAGCCC.

This clone was observed a few times. The DNA ends 3 residues before the CDR3 does, and the rest of the CDR3 is filled in from the germline J gene. This rearrangement joins TRBV6-9 to TRBJ1-2, with D perhaps TRBD1 (5 bases). Looked up from germline, CDR1 is MNHGY and CDR2 is SVAAGI. The CDR3 contains 16 residues. The CDR3 spells CASSYPPQGGEETYTF. CDR3 DNA (partial): TGTGCCAGCAGTTACCCCCCCCAGGGCGGGGAAGAGACC.

This clone occurred many times. The CDR3 loop is CACKGPSGSDEQYF. The part of the CDR3 DNA that was read is TGTGCCTGTAAAGGGCCTAGCGGGAGTGACGAG. This chain connects TRBV30 to TRBJ2-7; 10 bases are a match to TRBD2. The read ends 3 residues before the CDR3 terminus; that terminus is restored from the germline J gene. Germline CDR1 GTSNPN, CDR2 SVGIG (reference sequence). Trimming took 6 bases from V and 5 from J; bases not matched to a gene: 10. The CDR3 has 14 residues.

About this clone: Germline and junction disagree at one end, which may indicate a read error. Sequencing ends 3 residues short of the CDR3 end; the germline J gene provides the rest. The V call is TRBV7-7, the J call TRBJ2-5, with TRBD1 matching 7 bases. Germline CDR1 and CDR2: SSHAT and FNYEAQ (reference sequence). The CDR3 is 15 residues long. The sequenced part of the CDR3 DNA is TGTGCTAGCAGCCTGGGGACAGTCTCCACAGATACC. As protein: CASSLGTVSTDT. The entire CDR3 protein is CASSLGTVSTDTQYF.

This clone was picked up many times. The read terminates 3 residues ahead of where the CDR3 ends, so the germline J gene completes it. This sequence joins TRBV7-9 and TRBJ1-1; D is unclear. Trimming removed 6 bases at V and 2 bases at J, with 7 bases between. CDR1 is SEHNR, CDR2 FQNEAQ, per germline (reference sequence). The CDR3 has 12 residues. The CDR3 bases that were read are TGTGCCAGCAGATACTCAAACACTGAA. Amino acid sequence: CASRYSNTE. Given in full, the CDR3 is CASRYSNTEAFF.

This clone was seen ten or more times. Read sequence stops 3 residues before the CDR3 end, and the germline J gene provides the missing end. The rearrangement joins TRBV2 to TRBJ1-2, with TRBD1 identical over 8 bases. This CDR3 spans 14 amino acids. Germline loops: CDR1 SNHLY, CDR2 FYNNEI. The part of the CDR3 DNA that was read is TGTGCCAGCAGCGAGGGGTGGACAGGGCAGGGC. Translation: CASSEGWTGQG. The CDR3 as a whole reads CASSEGWTGQGYTF.

This clone was found a few times. The CDR3 is cut off 3 residues early in the read; its end comes from the germline J gene. The genes are TRBV11-1 and TRBJ2-2, with TRBD2 matching 7 bases. With V trimmed by 5 bases and J by 6 bases, 3 bases remained unmatched. Germline CDR1 SGHAT, CDR2 FQDESV (reference sequence). This CDR3 comprises 13 residues. Partial CDR3 DNA: TGTGCCAGCAGCCCCAGCGGGGCCGGGGAG. This encodes CASSPSGAGE. Given in full, the CDR3 is CASSPSGAGELFF.

There are many counts of this clone. The CDR3 is cut off 3 residues early in the read; its end comes from the germline J gene. This rearrangement joins TRBV7-6 to TRBJ1-4, with a possible D match to TRBD1 (5 bases). Germline V CDR1 and CDR2: SGHVS, FNYEAQ. The CDR3 spans 15 residues. Trimming took off 1 base at V and 8 bases at J, with 14 bases between the two ends. Incomplete CDR3 DNA: TGTGCCAGCAGCTTAGGTCCCAGGGAAAGAGAAAAA. Translating gives CASSLGPREREK. The CDR3 as a whole reads CASSLGPREREKLFF.

This clone showed up many times. The CDR3 end lies 3 residues beyond the end of the read and is filled in from the germline J gene. J is TRBJ2-2 and V is TRBV24-1, with 8 bases fitting TRBD1. The V segment lost 4 bases and the J segment 4 bases; nucleotides outside the gene matches: 7. The CDR3 spans 16 residues. The germline gives CDR1 KGHDR, CDR2 SFDVKD. The sequenced part of the CDR3 DNA is TGTGCCACCAGTGACACCGGACAGGGTGGCACCGGGGAG. Residues: CATSDTGQGGTGE. The entire CDR3 protein is CATSDTGQGGTGELFF.

This clone came up a few times. Sequencing ends 3 residues short of the CDR3 end; the germline J gene provides the rest. This rearrangement joins TRBV2 to TRBJ2-6; unclear D gene. Germline CDR1 and CDR2: SNHLY and FYNNEI. The CDR3 is 14 residues long. The V and J ends lost 8 bases and 0 bases respectively, with 8 bases between them. The CDR3 sequence is CASSSRSGANVLTF. CDR3 bases read: TGTGCCAGCTCCAGTCGCTCTGGGGCCAACGTC.

This clone was observed many times. The sequence runs out 3 residues before the end of the CDR3; the remainder is reconstructed from the germline J gene. This sequence joins TRBV4-2 and TRBJ1-4, with D possibly TRBD1 on 5 matching bases. Trimming left V 4 bases short and J 0 bases short, with 9 bases between. This CDR3 contains 15 residues. CDR1 is LGHNA and CDR2 is YNFKEQ in the germline V gene. The sequenced part of the CDR3 DNA is TGTGCCAGCAGCCCGACGGGGGCAACTAATGAAAAA. It encodes CASSPTGATNEK. The entire CDR3 protein reads CASSPTGATNEKLFF.

At least ten counts were recorded for this clone. Sequencing ends 3 residues short of the CDR3 end; the germline J gene provides the rest. This chain uses TRBV27 with TRBJ2-1; TRBD2 matches at 16 bases. CDR3 size: 19 residues. The trim removed 3 bases at V and 0 bases at J, leaving 5 bases unmatched. Germline V gene lookup returns CDR1 MNHEY and CDR2 SMNVEV (reference sequence). The CDR3 region is CASSFSGLAGGSSYNEQFF. The DNA read from the CDR3 is TGTGCCAGCAGTTTCTCGGGACTAGCGGGAGGGAGCTCCTACAATGAG.

Many counts were recorded for this clone. The CDR3 end is not reached by the read, which stops 3 residues before it; the germline J gene fills it in. The rearrangement uses TRBV7-3 and TRBJ2-2; 14 bases map to TRBD2. Germline assignment: CDR1 SGHTA and CDR2 FQGTGA. V was clipped by 6 bases and J by 5 bases; unmatched bases: 8. The length of the CDR3 is 17 residues. CDR3 bases read: TGTGCCAGCAGGGGAGGGACTAGCGGGAGTTGGACCGGGGAG. It codes for CASRGGTSGSWTGE. The full CDR3 is CASRGGTSGSWTGELFF.

Many counts were recorded for this clone. The read stops 3 residues short of the end of the CDR3; the missing end is completed from the germline J gene. The J gene is TRBJ2-7, the V gene TRBV6-2 or TRBV6-3; D might be TRBD1 (5 bases). V lost 4 bases, J lost 3 bases, and 13 bases lay in between. The CDR3 runs 14 residues. Looked up from germline, CDR1 is MNHEY and CDR2 is SVGEGT. CDR3: CASSFFQGSYEQYF. CDR3 DNA, as far as it was read: TGTGCCAGCAGTTTCTTCCAGGGTAGCTACGAG.

In this sample, this clone turned up many times. Read coverage stops 3 residues before the CDR3 terminus; the germline J gene supplies the remainder. The rearrangement uses TRBV5-1 and TRBJ1-6; D may be TRBD1 (5 bases). This CDR3 is 14 amino acids long. From germline, CDR1 is SGHRS and CDR2 YFSETQ. Between the trimmed V and J ends, which lost 4 bases and 10 bases, there was a span of 15 bases. This chain's CDR3 is CASSQVEGRSPLHF. The covered CDR3 bases are TGCGCCAGCAGCCAGGTGGAGGGGAGGTCACCC.

This clone was seen a few times. The part of the CDR3 DNA that was read is TGCGCCAGCAGCCCAGGACAGCGTACTAGGAACACTGAA. Protein: CASSPGQRTRNTE. The complete CDR3 sequence is CASSPGQRTRNTEAFF. V is TRBV5-1 and J is TRBJ1-1, with D possibly TRBD1 on 6 matching bases. The read comes to an end 3 residues before the CDR3 does, leaving the germline J gene to fill in the end. Germline CDR1 is SGHRS and CDR2 is YFSETQ. CDR3 size: 16 residues. V was shortened by 4 bases and J by 1 base, with 17 bases between the two germline ends.

A few counts support this clone. The read stops 3 residues short of the end of the CDR3; the missing end is completed from the germline J gene. V gene TRBV11-2 combines with J gene TRBJ2-5, with D unclear. Trimming shortened V by 1 base and J by 4 bases, and 7 bases separated the two germline ends. The CDR3 is 13 residues long. Germline values: CDR1 SGHAT, CDR2 FQNNGV. CDR3 DNA, as far as it was read: TGTGCCAGCAGCTTAGTACTCGGAGAGACC. This gives the protein CASSLVLGET. The full-length CDR3 reads as CASSLVLGETQYF.

This clone has ten or more counts. The CDR3 end lies 3 residues beyond the end of the read and is filled in from the germline J gene. The chain recombines TRBV6-2 or TRBV6-3 with TRBJ1-4; D perhaps matches TRBD1 (5 bases). The germline V gene encodes CDR1 MNHEY and CDR2 SVGEGT. The CDR3 sequence is 16 residues long. The germline V and J ends were trimmed by 2 bases and 2 bases, with 12 bases remaining between them. The CDR3 loop is CASSYVAGDTNEKLFF. The sequenced part of the CDR3 DNA is TGTGCCAGCAGTTACGTGGCGGGGGATACTAATGAAAAA.

Many counts were recorded for this clone. The read halts 3 residues ahead of the CDR3 end, with the missing end drawn from the germline J gene. The chain uses TRBV30 and TRBJ2-2; the D is unclear. The CDR3 totals 12 residues. Trimming stripped 3 bases from V and 2 bases from J, with 4 bases between. CDR1 and CDR2 from the germline V gene are GTSNPN and SVGIG (reference sequence). Incomplete CDR3 DNA: TGTGCCTGGAGACAAAACACCGGGGAG. It translates to CAWRQNTGE. The complete CDR3 reads CAWRQNTGELFF.

This clone was counted many times. The sequenced fragment ends 3 residues before the CDR3 boundary, so the rest is inferred from the germline J gene. The chain is built from TRBV5-4 and TRBJ1-4, with unresolved D. V gave up 4 bases and J gave up 6 bases, with 10 bases separating them. The CDR3 is 13 amino acids. CDR1 is SGHNT, CDR2 YYREEE, per germline (reference sequence). The CDR3 bases that were read are TGTGCCAGCAGCCGGGGAGCCCATGAAAAA. Residues: CASSRGAHEK. The full CDR3 reads CASSRGAHEKLFF.

As for this clone: The missing CDR3 end, 3 residues past where the read stops, is filled in from the germline J gene. This chain joins TRBV7-9 and TRBJ2-7; D gene ambiguous. Germline CDR1 is SEHNR and CDR2 is FQNEAQ (reference sequence). V lost 3 bases and J lost 6, with 12 bases in between. The CDR3 spans 13 residues. Incomplete CDR3 DNA: TGTGCCAGCAGCTTGTCCTCGATAGCCGAG. Encoded protein: CASSLSSIAE. The whole CDR3 reads CASSLSSIAEQYF.

Concerning this clone: The sequence runs out 3 residues before the end of the CDR3; the remainder is reconstructed from the germline J gene. The chain is built from TRBV11-2 and TRBJ2-7; TRBD2 aligns across 7 bases. With V trimmed by 5 bases and J by 3 bases, 7 bases remained unmatched. The germline V gene has CDR1 SGHAT and CDR2 FQNNGV. CDR3 size: 14 residues. The CDR3 is CASSLSTSSYEQYF. The covered CDR3 bases are TGTGCCAGCAGCCTATCGACTAGCAGCTACGAG.

This clone was counted ten times or more. CDR3 in amino acids: CASGSTDTQYF. The covered CDR3 bases are TGTGCCAGCGGCAGCACAGATACG. The rearrangement uses TRBV7-3 and TRBJ2-3; D unresolved. The read halts 3 residues ahead of the CDR3 end, with the missing end drawn from the germline J gene. This CDR3 is built from 11 residues. V lost 8 bases, J lost 0 bases, and 3 bases lay in between. Germline V gene lookup returns CDR1 SGHTA and CDR2 FQGTGA.

This clone was seen ten or more times. CDR3 loop: CASSLDLYSGNTIYF. The covered CDR3 bases are TGCGCCAGCAGCTTGGACTTATACTCTGGAAACACC. J is TRBJ1-3 and V is TRBV5-1; D gene ambiguous. The CDR3 is cut off 3 residues early in the read; its end comes from the germline J gene. The CDR3 runs 15 residues. The germline V and J ends were trimmed by 0 bases and 0 bases, with 7 bases remaining between them. CDR1 and CDR2 (germline): SGHRS, YFSETQ.

This clone was seen a few times. The read terminates 3 residues ahead of where the CDR3 ends, so the germline J gene completes it. The chain has TRBV7-9 and TRBJ2-5; 10 nucleotides match TRBD2. CDR3 size: 15 residues. Germline CDR1 is SEHNR and CDR2 is FQNEAQ (reference sequence). J lost 4 bases, V lost 6 bases, and 8 bases had no gene match. This chain's CDR3 is CASSGASGRVETQYF. The sequenced part of the CDR3 DNA is TGTGCCAGCAGTGGCGCTAGCGGGAGAGTAGAGACC.

This clone was seen more than once but under ten times. With the read ending 3 residues before the CDR3 end, the germline J gene is used to fill in that end. The chain joins TRBV7-8 to TRBJ2-1, with 13 positions matching TRBD2. Per germline, CDR1 SGHVS and CDR2 FQNEAQ. This CDR3 has 18 residues. J gave up 5 bases and V 5 bases, and 12 bases lay outside the gene matches. Partial CDR3 DNA: TGTGCCAGCAGCCCCCGGACTAGCGGGAGCCTGGGCCACAATGAG. It codes for CASSPRTSGSLGHNE. The entire CDR3 protein reads CASSPRTSGSLGHNEQFF.

This clone has just a few counts. The CDR3 region is CASSLGQQETQYF. The DNA read from the CDR3 is TGTGCCAGCAGCTTAGGCCAACAGGAGACG. The chain links TRBV7-3 to TRBJ2-3, with D tentatively TRBD1 (5 bases). Read coverage stops 3 residues before the CDR3 terminus; the germline J gene supplies the remainder. Per the germline V gene, CDR1 is SGHTA and CDR2 is FQGTGA. The CDR3 covers 13 residues.